This T cell receptor (beta chain) stems from a study of control samples from healthy donors and cancer patients. Germline CDR1 and CDR2: SGHAT and FQNNGV. V lost 1 base and J lost 10, with 7 bases in between. This CDR3 is built from 11 residues. Assay: immunoSEQ multiplex PCR; the TCRdb copy retains only in-frame clones and omits some. The data hold about 99,000 clones, with roughly 90% observed a single time. The chain couples TRBV11-2 to TRBJ1-1, with D possibly TRBD1 on 5 matching bases. Specimen: PBMCs. The clonotype was recovered from a man aged 60-69 years with lung cancer. The CDR3 here is CASSLVRGAFF. CDR3 in DNA: TGTGCCAGCAGCTTAGTAAGGGGAGCTTTCTTT.